These 23 T cell receptor beta chains were sequenced from one sample in a study of OX40 agonist ivuxolimab in advanced cancers. Assay: immunoSEQ multiplex PCR; the TCRdb copy retains only in-frame clones and omits some. The sample has 65,000 to 85,000 clones; 85% are singletons. Here the sequenced sample was CD4+ or CD8+ T cells sorted from blood, taken in a trial of the OX40 agonist ivuxolimab. These receptors were collected from an adult with an advanced solid tumor such as melanoma, head and neck, liver or kidney cancer.

This clone came up once. The chain links TRBV9 to TRBJ2-1; TRBD1 matches at 10 bases. This CDR3 comprises 16 residues. CDR1 and CDR2 from the germline V gene are SGDLS and YYNGEE. The trim removed 0 bases at V and 3 bases at J, leaving 3 bases unmatched. CDR3 DNA sequence: TGTGCCAGCAGCGTAGACGGGACAGGGGTCTACAATGAGCAGTTCTTC. Encoded protein: CASSVDGTGVYNEQFF.

J is TRBJ1-2 and V is TRBV19, with 7 nucleotides matching TRBD1. This CDR3 contains 13 residues. The V gene end was trimmed by 8 bases and the J gene end by 9 bases; junction bases not matched to a gene: 12. Germline lookup yields CDR1 LNHDA and CDR2 SQIVND (reference sequence). The CDR3 DNA sequence: TGTGCCAGTCGACCCTCGGCAGGGGGTAGCTACACCTTC. This gives the protein CASRPSAGGSYTF.

This chain links TRBV5-1 with TRBJ2-1; 14 nucleotides align to TRBD2. CDR1 is SGHRS, CDR2 YFSETQ, per germline. CDR3 length equals 16 residues. J was trimmed by 9 bases and V by 4 bases; bases with no gene match: 9. For the CDR3, the DNA is TGCGCCAGCAGCGGAATGGGACTAGCGGGAGTCATTGAGCAGTTCTTC. Encoded protein: CASSGMGLAGVIEQFF.

This chain uses TRBV5-1 with TRBJ2-3, with 8 bases that match TRBD1. Unmatched junction bases numbered 12, after V lost 4 bases and J lost 2 bases. The CDR3 is 17 residues long. The germline gives CDR1 SGHRS, CDR2 YFSETQ. CDR3 DNA: TGCGCCAGCAGCACCGGACAGGGTGTGGGATCCACAGATACGCAGTATTTT. This sequence encodes CASSTGQGVGSTDTQYF. Full variable domain (missing parts from reference TRBV5-1 and TRBJ2-3): KAGVTQTPRYLIKTRGQQVTLSCSPISGHRSVSWYQQTPGQGLQFLFEYFSETQRNKGNFPGRFSGRQFSNSRSEMNVSTLELGDSALYLCASSTGQGVGSTDTQYFGPGTRLTVL.

V and J are TRBV6-5 and TRBJ1-2, with a tentative D call TRBD1 (5 bases). Germline V gene lookup returns CDR1 MNHEY and CDR2 SVGAGI. Trimming took off 7 bases at V and 5 bases at J, with 20 bases between the two ends. CDR3 length: 15 residues. CDR3 protein: CASTYGGPGSYGYTF. In DNA, the CDR3 is TGTGCCAGCACCTACGGTGGGCCAGGGAGTTATGGCTACACCTTC.

The chain links TRBV2 to TRBJ2-2, with 7 positions matching TRBD1. The CDR3 spans 16 residues. Germline lookup yields CDR1 SNHLY and CDR2 FYNNEI. V gave up 7 bases and J gave up 7 bases; unmatched junction bases: 15. The CDR3 loop is CASNSRAQGQGGELFF. The CDR3 DNA reads TGTGCCAGCAACAGCAGGGCACAGGGGCAGGGCGGGGAGCTGTTTTTT.

This rearrangement joins TRBV19 to TRBJ2-5, with 14 bases aligning to TRBD2. The trim removed 5 bases at V and 3 bases at J, leaving 8 bases unmatched. There are 17 residues in the CDR3. CDR1 and CDR2 (germline): LNHDA, SQIVND (reference sequence). The CDR3: CASSGTGTSGGEETQYF. The CDR3 DNA reads as TGTGCCAGTAGTGGGACCGGGACTAGCGGGGGAGAAGAGACCCAGTACTTC.

The chain employs TRBV7-2 and TRBJ2-1, with TRBD2 matching over 11 bases. Germline CDR1 reads SGHTA; CDR2 reads FQGNSA. There are 16 residues in the CDR3. Unmatched junction bases numbered 12, after V lost 4 bases and J lost 10 bases. The CDR3 coding sequence is TGTGCCAGCAGCTCCACCGGGACTAGCGGAAGGGAGGAGCAGTTCTTC. It encodes CASSSTGTSGREEQFF.

The CDR3 protein is CASSLGPTLPEQYF. The DNA for the CDR3 is TGTGCCAGCAGCTTGGGCCCTACCCTACCCGAGCAGTACTTC. The chain has TRBV5-6 and TRBJ2-7, with D unresolved. Germline-derived CDR1 and CDR2 are SGHDT and YYEEEE. Trimming removed 0 bases at V and 6 bases at J, with 13 bases between. The CDR3 runs to 14 residues.

V is TRBV6-5 and J is TRBJ2-7; TRBD2 aligns across 11 bases. CDR3 size: 16 residues. Germline CDR1 reads MNHEY; CDR2 reads SVGAGI. J gave up 4 bases and V 4 bases, and 9 bases lay outside the gene matches. The CDR3 nucleotides read TGTGCCAGCAGTTCAATCACTAGCGGGAGTTTATACGAGCAGTACTTC. It codes for CASSSITSGSLYEQYF.

This chain connects TRBV5-4 to TRBJ2-2; 10 bases map to TRBD2. Germline assignment: CDR1 SGHNT and CDR2 YYREEE (reference sequence). Losses at the gene ends were 5 bases for V and 0 bases for J; bases not matched to a gene: 7. There are 17 residues in the CDR3. The CDR3 is CASRRTSGGTNTGELFF. The CDR3 nucleotides read TGTGCCAGCAGACGGACTAGCGGCGGTACGAACACCGGGGAGCTGTTTTTT. The full variable domain, with the rest looked up from reference TRBV5-4 and TRBJ2-2, is ETGVTQSPTHLIKTRGQQVTLRCSSQSGHNTVSWYQQALGQGPQFIFQYYREEENGRGNFPPRFSGLQFPNYSSELNVNALELDDSALYLCASRRTSGGTNTGELFFGEGSRLTVL.

This chain uses TRBV7-3 with TRBJ2-5; possibly TRBD1 or TRBD2 for D (6 bases each). The CDR3 has 15 residues. The V end lost 5 bases, the J end lost 5 bases, and 18 bases lay between the germline ends. Per the germline V gene, CDR1 is SGHTA and CDR2 is FQGTGA. CDR3 sequence reads: CASSPQAGAGETQYF. The CDR3 region has the DNA TGTGCCAGCAGCCCCCAGGCAGGGGCGGGGGAGACCCAGTACTTC.

The chain employs TRBV7-9 and TRBJ2-7, with D possibly being TRBD2 (6 bases). V was pared by 5 bases and J by 4 bases, with 15 bases between. This CDR3 contains 14 residues. The germline V gene has CDR1 SEHNR and CDR2 FQNEAQ (reference sequence). CDR3 bases: TGTGCCAGCAGCCTCCGGGAGAAAAATTACGAGCAGTACTTC. Translating gives CASSLREKNYEQYF. Filled out from reference TRBV7-9 and TRBJ2-7, the complete variable domain reads DTGVSQNPRHKITKRGQNVTFRCDPISEHNRLYWYRQTLGQGPEFLTYFQNEAQLEKSRLLSDRFSAERPKGSFSTLEIQRTEQGDSAMYLCASSLREKNYEQYFGPGTRLTVT.

The chain employs TRBV6-4 and TRBJ1-2; D gene ambiguous. From germline, CDR1 is MRHNA and CDR2 SNTAGT. Trimming pared 2 bases from V and 2 bases from J, leaving 9 bases between. This CDR3 is 14 amino acids long. The CDR3 DNA sequence: TGTGCCAGCAGTGACCCGGGAACGAACTATGGCTACACCTTC. It codes for CASSDPGTNYGYTF.

This clone was observed a few times. This rearrangement joins TRBV30 to TRBJ1-1; D uncertain. The CDR3 runs 12 residues. V shed 0 bases and J shed 4 bases, with 6 bases lying between them. Looked up from germline, CDR1 is GTSNPN and CDR2 is SVGIG (reference sequence). The CDR3 bases are TGTGCCTGGAGTGTGAAGGGCACTGAAGCTTTCTTT. Its translation: CAWSVKGTEAFF.

The DNA for the CDR3 is TGCAGCGTTGTAGTAGGAAACACCATATATTTT. Protein sequence: CSVVVGNTIYF. V and J are TRBV29-1 and TRBJ1-3; D remains unclear. This CDR3 contains 11 residues. Germline V CDR1 and CDR2: SQVTM, ANQGSEA. V lost 4 bases and J lost 4, with 5 bases in between.

This clone appeared once. The chain links TRBV29-1 to TRBJ2-5, with D tentatively TRBD2 (7 bases). CDR1 and CDR2 from the germline V gene are SQVTM and ANQGSEA. With 4 bases removed from V and 3 bases from J, the gap between germline ends came to 18 bases. The CDR3 loop spans 15 amino acids. The CDR3 sequence: CSVAVGGGLEETQYF. CDR3 DNA: TGCAGCGTTGCTGTAGGGGGGGGGCTGGAAGAGACCCAGTACTTC.

The chain combines TRBV11-2 with TRBJ2-5; tentative D call: TRBD2 (5 bases). V lost 5 bases to trimming and J lost 5 bases, with 15 bases between them. The CDR3 spans 14 residues. Germline V lookup: CDR1 SGHAT, CDR2 FQNNGV. In nucleotides, the CDR3 is TGTGCCAGCAGCCCTAGCCACGGGGTGGAGACCCAGTACTTC. Amino acid sequence: CASSPSHGVETQYF.

V is TRBV5-6 and J is TRBJ2-3; 8 bases line up with TRBD2. The CDR3 sequence is 17 residues long. The V gene's germline CDR1 is SGHDT and CDR2 YYEEEE. The J segment lost 3 bases and the V segment lost 0 bases, leaving 9 bases of the junction unmatched. The CDR3 nucleotides read TGTGCCAGCAGCTTGGATTGGGGACTAGTAGGAACAGATACGCAGTATTTT. Its protein is CASSLDWGLVGTDTQYF.

The V gene is TRBV28, the J gene TRBJ1-5; 8 bases map to TRBD1. This CDR3 has 14 residues. CDR1 and CDR2 from the germline V gene are MDHEN and SYDVKM. Trimming took 8 bases from V and 1 from J; bases not matched to a gene: 4. The CDR3 is CASLQGGSNQPQHF. As DNA, the CDR3 is TGTGCCAGCCTACAGGGGGGCAGCAATCAGCCCCAGCATTTT.

V gene TRBV5-1 combines with J gene TRBJ2-7; unclear D gene. This CDR3 region has 13 residues. CDR1 and CDR2 (germline): SGHRS, YFSETQ. The V and J ends lost 0 bases and 3 bases respectively, with 7 bases between them. The CDR3 sequence: CASSLGQFYEQYF. CDR3 DNA: TGCGCCAGCAGCTTGGGGCAATTCTACGAGCAGTACTTC. The full variable domain, completed using reference TRBV5-1 and TRBJ2-7, is KAGVTQTPRYLIKTRGQQVTLSCSPISGHRSVSWYQQTPGQGLQFLFEYFSETQRNKGNFPGRFSGRQFSNSRSEMNVSTLELGDSALYLCASSLGQFYEQYFGPGTRLTVT.

This clone was seen more than once but under ten times. The chain has TRBV7-9 and TRBJ2-1; 12 positions match TRBD2. V lost 1 base and J lost 8; bases outside the gene matches: 0. CDR3 length equals 14 residues. The germline V gene has CDR1 SEHNR and CDR2 FQNEAQ (reference sequence). The CDR3 protein is CASSLGTSGDEQFF. The CDR3 DNA follows: TGTGCCAGCAGCTTAGGGACTAGCGGGGATGAGCAGTTCTTC.

This chain connects TRBV7-2 to TRBJ1-2, with unresolved D. The CDR3 has 14 amino acids. Germline assignment: CDR1 SGHTA and CDR2 FQGNSA. V was cut by 5 bases and J by 4 bases, with 14 bases left in between. CDR3 sequence (DNA): TGTGCCAGCAGCCAAGGGCGGGGTAGCTATGGCTACACCTTC. It translates to CASSQGRGSYGYTF.